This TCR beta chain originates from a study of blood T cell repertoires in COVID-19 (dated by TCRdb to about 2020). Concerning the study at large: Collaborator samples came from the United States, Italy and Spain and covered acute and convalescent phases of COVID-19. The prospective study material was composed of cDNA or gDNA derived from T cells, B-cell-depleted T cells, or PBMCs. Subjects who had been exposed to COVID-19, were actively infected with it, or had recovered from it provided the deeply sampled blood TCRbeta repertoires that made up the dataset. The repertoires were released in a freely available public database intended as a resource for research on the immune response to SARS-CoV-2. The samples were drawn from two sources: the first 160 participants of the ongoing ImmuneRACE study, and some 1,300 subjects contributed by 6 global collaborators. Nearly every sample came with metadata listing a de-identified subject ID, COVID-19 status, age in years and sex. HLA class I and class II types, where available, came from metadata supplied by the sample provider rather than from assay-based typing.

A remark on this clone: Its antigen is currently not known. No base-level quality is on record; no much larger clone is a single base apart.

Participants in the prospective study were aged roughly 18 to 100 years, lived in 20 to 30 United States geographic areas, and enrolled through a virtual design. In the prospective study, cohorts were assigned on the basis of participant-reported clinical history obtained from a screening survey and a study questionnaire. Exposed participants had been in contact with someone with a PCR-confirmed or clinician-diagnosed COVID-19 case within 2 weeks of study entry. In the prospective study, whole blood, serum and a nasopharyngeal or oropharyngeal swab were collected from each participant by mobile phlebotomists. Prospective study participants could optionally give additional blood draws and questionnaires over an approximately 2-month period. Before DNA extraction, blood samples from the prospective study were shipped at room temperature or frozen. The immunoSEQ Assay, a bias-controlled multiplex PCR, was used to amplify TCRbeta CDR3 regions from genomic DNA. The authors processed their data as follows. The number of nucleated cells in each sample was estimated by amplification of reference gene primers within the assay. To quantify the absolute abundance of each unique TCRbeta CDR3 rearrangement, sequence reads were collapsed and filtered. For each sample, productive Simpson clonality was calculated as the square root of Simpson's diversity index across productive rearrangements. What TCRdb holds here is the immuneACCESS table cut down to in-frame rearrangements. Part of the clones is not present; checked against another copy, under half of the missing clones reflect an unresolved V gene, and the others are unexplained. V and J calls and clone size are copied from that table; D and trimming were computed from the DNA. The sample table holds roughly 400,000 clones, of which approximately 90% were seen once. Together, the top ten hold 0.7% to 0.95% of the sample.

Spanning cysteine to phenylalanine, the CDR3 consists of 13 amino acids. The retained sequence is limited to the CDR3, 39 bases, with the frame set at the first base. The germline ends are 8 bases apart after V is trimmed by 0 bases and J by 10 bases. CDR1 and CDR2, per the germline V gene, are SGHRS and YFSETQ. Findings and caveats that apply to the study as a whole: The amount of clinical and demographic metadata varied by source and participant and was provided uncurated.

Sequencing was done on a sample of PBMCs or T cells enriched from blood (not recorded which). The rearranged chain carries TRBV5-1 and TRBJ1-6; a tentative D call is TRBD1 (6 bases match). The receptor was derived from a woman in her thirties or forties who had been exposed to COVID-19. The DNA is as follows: TGCGCCAGCAGCTTGGGGACAGACTCACCCCTCCACTTT. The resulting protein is CASSLGTDSPLHF.